The rows below give T cell receptor beta chains drawn from one sample of a study of synovial regulatory T cells in juvenile arthritis. The protocol was immunoSEQ multiplex PCR, while the TCRdb copy is restricted to in-frame clones and leaves out a portion. This table lists 7,500 to 10,000 clones. The sample taken for sequencing was Treg cells from blood. Receptors were obtained from a donor aged 2 to 35 with juvenile idiopathic arthritis. Both conserved end residues are part of each CDR3. Where a row states a size, it is once, few, many or the class of an expanded clone; other rows omit it.

J gene	clone size	V gene	CDR3 protein
TRBJ1-1	.	TRBV6-5	CASSYSGYRAEAFF
TRBJ1-5	.	TRBV19	CASSFPGGGQPQHF
TRBJ2-2	.	TRBV6-5	CASSWRNTGELFF
TRBJ1-3	.	TRBV19	CASSRTVSGNTIYF
TRBJ1-4	.	TRBV18	CASSPLRRTTDEKLFF
TRBJ2-7	.	TRBV2	CASSAHPSYEQYF
TRBJ1-5	.	TRBV6-1	CASGTYQPQHF
TRBJ1-4	.	TRBV6-6	CATNTVWGEKLFF
TRBJ1-4	.	TRBV15	CATSRDRIGANEKLFF
TRBJ1-5	.	TRBV10-3	CAISATTRGPNQPQHF
TRBJ2-7	.	TRBV6-6	CASSWDRGSYEQYF
TRBJ2-2	.	TRBV7-6	CACARDRVFTGELFF
TRBJ2-7	.	TRBV4-1	CASSQSGGVYEQYF
TRBJ1-5	.	TRBV19	CASSMGTGLGNQPQHF
TRBJ1-3	.	TRBV4-3	CASSPGRDSGNTIYF
TRBJ2-2	medium-sized	TRBV14	CASSQGTGTGELFF
TRBJ1-4	.	TRBV5-1	CASSTATNEKLFF
TRBJ1-1	.	TRBV18	CASSPGQMNTEAFF
TRBJ2-7	.	TRBV6-1	CASRVARTYEQYF
TRBJ1-2	.	TRBV19	CASSPMTGAKARYGYTF
TRBJ1-3	.	TRBV6-1	CASSEFSGANTIYF
TRBJ1-5	.	TRBV19	CASSIHAWARGRSNQPQHF
TRBJ2-7	.	TRBV10-3	CATIRDGRTYEQYF
TRBJ1-1	.	TRBV19	CASSIPHTGNTEAFF
TRBJ2-1	.	TRBV6-6	CASRLEGRSYNEQFF
TRBJ1-5	.	TRBV18	CASSSDLTQTGQPQHF
TRBJ1-1	.	TRBV5-8	CASSFRRTEAFF
TRBJ1-1	.	TRBV27	CASSYRGIATEAFF
TRBJ1-4	.	TRBV4-3	CASSQEQGGKLFF
TRBJ2-7	.	TRBV4-3	CASSLRTGAGEQYF
TRBJ1-5	.	TRBV7-5	CARCGGGQGGVGQPQHF
TRBJ1-3	.	TRBV5-5	CASSLWPSGNTIYF